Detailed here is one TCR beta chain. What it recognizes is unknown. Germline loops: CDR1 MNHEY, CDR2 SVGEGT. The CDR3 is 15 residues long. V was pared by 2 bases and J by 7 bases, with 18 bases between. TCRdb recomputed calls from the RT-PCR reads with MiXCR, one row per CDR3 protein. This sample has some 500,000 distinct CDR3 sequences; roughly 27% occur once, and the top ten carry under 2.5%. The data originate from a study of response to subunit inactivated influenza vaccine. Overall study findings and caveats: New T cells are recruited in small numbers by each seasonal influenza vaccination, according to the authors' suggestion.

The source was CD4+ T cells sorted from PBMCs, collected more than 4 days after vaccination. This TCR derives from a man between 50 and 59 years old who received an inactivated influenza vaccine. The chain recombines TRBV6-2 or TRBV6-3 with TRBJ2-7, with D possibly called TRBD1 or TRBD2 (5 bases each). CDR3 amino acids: CASSYGPGPSGEQYF. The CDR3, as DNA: TGTGCCAGCAGTTACGGCCCGGGGCCTTCGGGAGAGCAGTACTTC.